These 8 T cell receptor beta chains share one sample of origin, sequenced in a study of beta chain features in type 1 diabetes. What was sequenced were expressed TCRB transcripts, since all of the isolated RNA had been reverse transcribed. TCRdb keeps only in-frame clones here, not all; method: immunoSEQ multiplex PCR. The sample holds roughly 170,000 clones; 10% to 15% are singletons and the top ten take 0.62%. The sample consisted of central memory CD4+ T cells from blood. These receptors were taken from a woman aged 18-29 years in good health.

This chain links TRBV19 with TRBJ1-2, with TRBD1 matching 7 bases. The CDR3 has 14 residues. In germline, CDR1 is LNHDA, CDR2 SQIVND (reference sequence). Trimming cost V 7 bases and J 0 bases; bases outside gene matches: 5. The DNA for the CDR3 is TGTGCCAGTATACGGACAGGCGCTAACTATGGCTACACCTTC. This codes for CASIRTGANYGYTF.

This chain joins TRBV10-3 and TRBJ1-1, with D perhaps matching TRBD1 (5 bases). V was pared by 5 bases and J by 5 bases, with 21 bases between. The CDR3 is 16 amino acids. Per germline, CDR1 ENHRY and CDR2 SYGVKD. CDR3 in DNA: TGTGCCATCAGTTCCCCTACTGGAGTCAGGGATACTGAAGCTTTCTTT. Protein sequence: CAISSPTGVRDTEAFF.

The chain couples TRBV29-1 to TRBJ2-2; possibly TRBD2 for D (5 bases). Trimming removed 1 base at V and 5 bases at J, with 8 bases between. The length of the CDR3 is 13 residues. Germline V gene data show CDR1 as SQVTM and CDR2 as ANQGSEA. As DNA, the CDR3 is TGCAGCGTTGAAGGGCTAGCAACCGGGGAGCTGTTTTTT. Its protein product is CSVEGLATGELFF.

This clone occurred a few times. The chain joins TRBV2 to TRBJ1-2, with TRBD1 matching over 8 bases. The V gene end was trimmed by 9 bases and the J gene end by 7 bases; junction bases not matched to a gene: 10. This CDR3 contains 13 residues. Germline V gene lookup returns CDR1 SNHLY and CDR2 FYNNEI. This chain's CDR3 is CARGAQGASGYTF. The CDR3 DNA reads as TGTGCCAGAGGGGCGCAGGGGGCTTCTGGCTACACCTTC.

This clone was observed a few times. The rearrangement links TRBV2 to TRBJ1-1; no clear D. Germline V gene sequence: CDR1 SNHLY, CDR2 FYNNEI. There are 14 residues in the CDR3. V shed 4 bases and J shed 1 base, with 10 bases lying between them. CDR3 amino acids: CASSALRSNTEAFF. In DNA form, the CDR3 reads TGTGCCAGCAGTGCATTGAGATCGAACACTGAAGCTTTCTTT.

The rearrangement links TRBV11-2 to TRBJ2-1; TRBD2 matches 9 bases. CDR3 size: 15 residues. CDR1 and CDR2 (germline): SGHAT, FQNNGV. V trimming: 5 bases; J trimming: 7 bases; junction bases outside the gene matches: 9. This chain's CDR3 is CASSPRLAGTNEQFF. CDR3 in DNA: TGTGCCAGCAGCCCTAGGCTAGCGGGAACTAATGAGCAGTTCTTC. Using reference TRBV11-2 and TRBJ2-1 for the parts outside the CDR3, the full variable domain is EAGVAQSPRYKIIEKRQSVAFWCNPISGHATLYWYQQILGQGPKLLIQFQNNGVVDDSQLPKDRFSAERLKGVDSTLKIQPAKLEDSAVYLCASSPRLAGTNEQFFGPGTRLTVL.

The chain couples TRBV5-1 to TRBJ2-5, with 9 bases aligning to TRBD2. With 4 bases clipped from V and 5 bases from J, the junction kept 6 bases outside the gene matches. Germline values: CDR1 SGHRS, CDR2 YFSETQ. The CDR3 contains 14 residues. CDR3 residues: CASSGSGSRETQYF. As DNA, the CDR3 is TGCGCCAGCAGCGGTAGCGGGAGTCGGGAGACCCAGTACTTC.

CDR3 in DNA: TGTGCCAGTAGTTTTGGAACAGCTCTTAGCAATCAGCCCCAGCATTTT. It encodes CASSFGTALSNQPQHF. The gene calls are TRBV19 and TRBJ1-5, with unresolved D. V shed 5 bases and J shed 0 bases, with 14 bases lying between them. The CDR3 consists of 16 residues. The germline CDR1 and CDR2 sequences are LNHDA and SQIVND (reference sequence).